This T cell receptor (beta chain) was captured in a study of T cells in Graves' hyperthyroidism and ophthalmopathy. Study-level findings and limits: Progression to ophthalmopathy was predicted a median of 6.5 months early.

For ophthalmopathy patients, the Clinical Activity Score was at least 3 and the NOSPECS grade at least 4; duration was under 3 months. TCR beta CDR3 regions were amplified from RNA. With the HTBI primer set, the TCR CDR3 went through a first round of RT-PCR. TCRdb processed the multiplex PCR reads anew with MiXCR; each CDR3 protein has one entry. The sample records about 610,000 distinct CDR3 sequences, 14% to 15% being singletons. Germline values: CDR1 SGHDT, CDR2 YYEEEE. The CDR3 runs 14 residues. Trimming cost V 2 bases and J 3 bases, with 11 bases left between them. This clonotype was recorded a few times. As yet, its antigen is unknown.

Specimen: blood. The sequence was obtained from a woman aged 35 to 49 with Graves' ophthalmopathy. The V gene is TRBV5-6, the J gene TRBJ1-1; no definite D call. CDR3 amino acids: CASSFGRKYTEAFF. CDR3 sequence (DNA): TGTGCCAGCAGCTTCGGGCGGAAGTACACTGAAGCTTTCTTT.